One sample yielded the 9 T cell receptor beta chains listed below, sequenced in a study of T cell changes during pregnancy in multiple sclerosis. Repertoires were generated with immunoSEQ multiplex PCR, while TCRdb's copy carries only in-frame clones and drops some. This table holds fewer than 80,000 clones, 90% to 95% found once. This specimen consisted of CD4+ T cells from peripheral blood mononuclear cells, obtained after pregnancy. These TCRs come from a female donor with multiple sclerosis, enrolled in a pregnancy study.

To note about this clone: A junction boundary mismatches the germline segment, possibly from a read error. This chain connects TRBV7-7 to TRBJ1-4; the D gene is possibly TRBD1 (5 bases). This CDR3 comprises 15 residues. From germline, CDR1 is SSHAT and CDR2 FNYEAQ (reference sequence). Here the CDR3 reads CASSLGEDRGEKLFF. The CDR3 DNA reads as TGTGCTAGCAGCTTAGGGGAAGACAGAGGCGAAAAACTGTTTTTT.

This chain joins TRBV7-9 and TRBJ2-7, with 13 positions matching TRBD2. The junction had 15 bases not matched to a gene; V was cut back by 7 bases and J by 12 bases. There are 15 residues in the CDR3. From germline, CDR1 is SEHNR and CDR2 FQNEAQ (reference sequence). DNA for the CDR3: TGTGCCAGCACCGATTCGGGGACTAGCGGGGTAAGGATGTACTTC. It is translated as CASTDSGTSGVRMYF.

This chain joins TRBV7-9 and TRBJ1-2, with D possibly being TRBD1 (6 bases). CDR3 size: 15 residues. Trimming stripped 4 bases from V and 8 bases from J, with 20 bases between. The germline gives CDR1 SEHNR, CDR2 FQNEAQ (reference sequence). DNA for the CDR3: TGTGCCAGCAGCTCCCTGACTGACAGGCCCAGGGGCTACACCTTC. It yields the protein CASSSLTDRPRGYTF.

V and J are TRBV5-1 and TRBJ2-7; D call uncertain. The CDR3 has 14 residues. V lost 0 bases and J 5 bases, leaving 12 bases between the germline ends. Germline V gives CDR1 SGHRS, CDR2 YFSETQ. CDR3 sequence (DNA): TGCGCCAGCAGCTTGGGTGCAGGCGTAAACGAGCAGTACTTC. Amino acids: CASSLGAGVNEQYF.

This chain connects TRBV19 to TRBJ2-7; D is unclear. This CDR3 has 12 amino acids. The germline gives CDR1 LNHDA, CDR2 SQIVND (reference sequence). V was pared by 5 bases and J by 0 bases, with 5 bases between. The CDR3 bases are TGTGCCAGTAGTTCCAGCTCCTACGAGCAGTACTTC. It specifies CASSSSSYEQYF.

This sequence joins TRBV29-1 and TRBJ2-1, with TRBD2 matching 12 bases. In germline, CDR1 is SQVTM, CDR2 ANQGSEA. With 4 bases clipped from V and 0 bases from J, the junction kept 7 bases outside the gene matches. The CDR3 totals 17 residues. This CDR3 reads CSVGKLGLAGSYNEQFF. The CDR3 coding sequence is TGCAGCGTTGGCAAACTGGGACTAGCGGGCTCCTACAATGAGCAGTTCTTC.

This chain joins TRBV5-1 and TRBJ1-1; possible D gene TRBD1, 5 bases. This CDR3 is built from 15 residues. With 4 bases removed from V and 1 base from J, the gap between germline ends came to 14 bases. Germline CDR1 and CDR2: SGHRS and YFSETQ. The CDR3 DNA follows: TGCGCCAGCAGCCTACAATCTACAGGGAACACTGAAGCTTTCTTT. This encodes CASSLQSTGNTEAFF.

The chain combines TRBV7-9 with TRBJ2-7; 10 nucleotides line up with TRBD1. CDR1 and CDR2 (germline): SEHNR, FQNEAQ (reference sequence). With V trimmed by 4 bases and J by 4 bases, 4 bases remained unmatched. CDR3 length: 14 amino acids. The CDR3 protein is CASSSGQGVYEQYF. The CDR3 DNA reads as TGTGCCAGCAGCTCCGGACAGGGGGTGTACGAGCAGTACTTC.

The CDR3 reads CASSLALYEQYF. CDR3 bases: TGTGCCAGCAGCTTAGCCCTCTACGAGCAGTACTTC. The chain employs TRBV7-2 and TRBJ2-7; D not certain. The CDR3 has 12 residues. V lost 0 bases and J lost 3, with 3 bases in between. CDR1 SGHTA and CDR2 FQGNSA come from the germline V gene.